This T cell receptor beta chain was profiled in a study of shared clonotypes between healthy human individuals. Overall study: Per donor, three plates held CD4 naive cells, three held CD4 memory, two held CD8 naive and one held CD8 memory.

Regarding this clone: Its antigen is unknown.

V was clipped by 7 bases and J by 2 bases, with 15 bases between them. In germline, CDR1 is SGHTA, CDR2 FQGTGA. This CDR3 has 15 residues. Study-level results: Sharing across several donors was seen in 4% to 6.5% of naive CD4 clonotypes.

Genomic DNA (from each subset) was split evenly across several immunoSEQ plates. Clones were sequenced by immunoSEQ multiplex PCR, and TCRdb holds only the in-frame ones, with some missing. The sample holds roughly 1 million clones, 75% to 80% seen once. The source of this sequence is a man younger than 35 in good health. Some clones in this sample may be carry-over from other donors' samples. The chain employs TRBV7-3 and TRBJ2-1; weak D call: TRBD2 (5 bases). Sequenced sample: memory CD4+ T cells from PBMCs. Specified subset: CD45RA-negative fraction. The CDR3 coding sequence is TGTGCCAGCACCCCTACGGACGGGACCTACAATGAGCAGTTCTTC. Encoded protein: CASTPTDGTYNEQFF.